This T cell receptor beta chain was captured in a study of blood T cells in healthy people across ages. With respect to this clonotype: Its specificity is unknown.

Per sample, extraction of total RNA gave at least 5.5 micrograms in every case. A second roughly 6 to 11 cycle PCR used barcoded and J-beta primers. The yield of each sample was at least 2.5 million CDR3-containing paired-end reads. TCRdb analysed the 5' RACE reads with MiXCR anew, one entry per CDR3 protein. The repertoire holds about 1.4 million distinct CDR3 sequences, with roughly 59% as singletons. CDR3 size: 13 residues. The germline V gene has CDR1 DFQATT and CDR2 SNEGSKA (reference sequence). Study-wide results and limits: Age brought a roughly linear fall in TCR beta diversity measured per million T cells.

Sequences were obtained from blood. The rearrangement links TRBV20-1 to TRBJ2-4; D perhaps matches TRBD2 (6 bases). TRBJ2-7 matches the DNA end more closely, so the J call is doubtful. The TCR comes from a man aged 18 to 29 in good health. As DNA, the CDR3 is TGCAGTGCGCGGAAGGAGGGGCTCTACGAGCAGTACTTC. As protein: CSARKEGLYEQYF.